This TCR beta chain was found in a study of shared clonotypes between healthy human individuals. The donor cohort consisted entirely of Caucasian adults residing in Nashville, Tennessee. Germline CDR1 reads SGHRS; CDR2 reads YFSETQ. This CDR3 is built from 16 residues. V was shortened by 0 bases and J by 2 bases, with 13 bases between the two germline ends. Some clones are missing from TCRdb's copy, which holds only in-frame ones; the method was immunoSEQ multiplex PCR. The data hold over 2 million clones, with roughly 94% observed a single time. The chain is built from TRBV5-1 and TRBJ2-3; D possibly matches TRBD1 or TRBD2 (5 bases each). The sequencing input was naive CD4+ T cells sorted from blood. Subset of the sample: CD45RA+ positively selected. This sequence originates from a man between 18 and 29 years old in good health. The CDR3 loop reads CASSLDPGQITDTQYF. The CDR3 DNA reads TGCGCCAGCAGCTTGGATCCGGGGCAAATCACAGATACGCAGTATTTT.